This T cell receptor beta chain stems from a study of OX40 agonist ivuxolimab in advanced cancers. The method was immunoSEQ multiplex PCR; TCRdb's version includes in-frame clones alone and lacks a portion of them. The sample lists roughly 70,000 clones, roughly 80% seen once, with 6.5% to 7.5% in the top ten. This sequence was found in an adult with an advanced solid tumor such as melanoma, head and neck, liver or kidney cancer. Specimen: CD4+ or CD8+ T cells sorted from blood, collected in a trial of the OX40 agonist ivuxolimab.

In DNA, the CDR3 is TGTGCCAGCAACCGTGCAGGGGGAGGCAATGAGCAGTTCTTC. Its translation is CASNRAGGGNEQFF. The V gene is TRBV2, the J gene TRBJ2-1; D is possibly TRBD1 (7 bases). Germline assignment: CDR1 SNHLY and CDR2 FYNNEI. CDR3 size: 14 residues. The V gene lost 7 bases and the J gene lost 6 bases, with 16 bases spanning the gap.